This T cell receptor beta chain was recorded in a study of tumour-infiltrating T cells in Burkitt lymphoma. Looking at the study overall: Productive clonality predicted overall and progression-free survival.

Trimming took 1 base from V and 9 from J, leaving 13 bases between them. Germline CDR1 is SGHTA and CDR2 is FQGNSA. The CDR3 is 14 residues long. Assay used: immunoSEQ multiplex PCR; TCRdb lists only in-frame clones, some missing. The data show more than 45,000 clones, around 29% seen once. The chain carries TRBV7-2 and TRBJ2-4; D tentatively reads TRBD1 or TRBD2 (5 bases each). The receptor was derived from a human donor with Burkitt lymphoma. Sequenced sample: tumor tissue. The CDR3 DNA reads as TGTGCCAGCAGCTTAGTAAGGGGTGAGGGCATTCAGTACTTC. Its translation is CASSLVRGEGIQYF.